This T cell receptor beta chain was obtained from a study of radiotherapy plus CTLA-4 blockade in lung cancer. About the study: Under 20% of enrolled patients responded objectively, and around 30% had disease control.

Assay: immunoSEQ multiplex PCR; the TCRdb copy retains only in-frame clones and omits some. The table includes roughly 120,000 clones, 81% detected once. This TCR derives from a human donor with non-small cell lung cancer that progressed on radiotherapy plus ipilimumab. Some clones in this sample may be carry-over from other donors' samples. Source: peripheral blood, taken from a patient treated with radiotherapy plus ipilimumab.

The CDR3 DNA follows: TGTGCCAGTAGTATGGGTAGCGGGGCCAACGTCCTGACTTTC. Translation: CASSMGSGANVLTF. This chain joins TRBV19 and TRBJ2-6; D not certain. CDR3 length equals 14 residues. V was trimmed by 3 bases and J by 4 bases, leaving 7 bases between them. Germline assignment: CDR1 LNHDA and CDR2 SQIVND (reference sequence).